The rows below give T cell receptor beta chains drawn from one sample of a study of tissue T cells after allogeneic stem cell transplantation. Measured with immunoSEQ multiplex PCR; TCRdb has only the in-frame clones, and not every one. This sample has roughly 2,000 clones, with approximately 63% found just once. The starting material was ileal tissue, obtained at autopsy. Every receptor here comes from a male patient at least 60 years old with steroid-refractory graft-versus-host disease after an allogeneic stem cell transplant. Some T cells may be graft donor cells. Both conserved end residues are part of each CDR3. D genes are given only for firm matches. Only part of the rows carry a size: once, few, many, or a class if the clone is expanded.

D,V,size,J,DNA,CDR3
NA,TRBV2,NA,TRBJ1-4,TGTGCCAGCCGGCTGACAGTTAATCGGGCAACTAATGAAAAACTGTTTTTT,CASRLTVNRATNEKLFF
NA,TRBV19,NA,TRBJ2-5,TGTGCCAGTAGTATGAATCGGGGAGAGACCCAGTACTTC,CASSMNRGETQYF
NA,TRBV19,NA,TRBJ2-5,TGTGCCAGTAGCCAGGACATCCAAGAGACCCAGTACTTC,CASSQDIQETQYF
NA,TRBV18,NA,TRBJ1-1,TGTGCCAGCTCACCCCGGGACAAACTCACTGAAGCTTTCTTT,CASSPRDKLTEAFF
TRBD2,TRBV19,NA,TRBJ2-3,TGTGCCAGTAGTATCATCGGGGGGAGTCCCACAGATACGCAGTATTTT,CASSIIGGSPTDTQYF
NA,TRBV6-5,once,TRBJ1-3,TGTGCCAGCAGTTCCCAGGGAGCCTCTGGAAACACCATATATTTT,CASSSQGASGNTIYF
NA,TRBV7-7,few,TRBJ2-3,TGTGCCAGCAGCCCTCAATTCGGCACAGATACGCAGTATTTT,CASSPQFGTDTQYF
TRBD1,TRBV12-3/TRBV12-4,NA,TRBJ1-1,TGTGCCAGCAGCCGGACAGGGACTGAAGCTTTCTTT,CASSRTGTEAFF
NA,TRBV29-1,NA,TRBJ2-6,TGCAGCGTCCAGAGTAGCTCTGGGGCCAACGTCCTGACTTTC,CSVQSSSGANVLTF
TRBD1,TRBV18,NA,TRBJ1-1,TGTGCCAGCTCGCCCCGGGACAGGGGATGGGCTGAAGCTTTCTTT,CASSPRDRGWAEAFF
NA,TRBV4-3,NA,TRBJ1-1,TGCGCCAGCAGCCAAGATTCCCGAGGCACTGAAGCTTTCTTT,CASSQDSRGTEAFF
NA,TRBV27,few,TRBJ2-5,TGTGCCAGCAGTTTTGGATACCAAGAGACCCAGTACTTC,CASSFGYQETQYF
TRBD1,TRBV4-1,NA,TRBJ2-3,TGCGCCAGCAGCCAAGATGGGACAGGGGCGGGCACAGATACGCAGTATTTT,CASSQDGTGAGTDTQYF
NA,TRBV12-3/TRBV12-4,NA,TRBJ1-2,TGTGCCAGCAGTTTCAGCAGGGGAGAGGGCTACACCTTC,CASSFSRGEGYTF
NA,TRBV12-5,NA,TRBJ2-7,TGTGCTAGTGGTTCGCGTAGTGCAGGGATGATCGAGCAGTACTTC,CASGSRSAGMIEQYF
TRBD1,TRBV18,few,TRBJ1-1,TGTGCCAGCTCACCACCGAAGGGACAGGTGGTTGAAGCTTTCTTT,CASSPPKGQVVEAFF
NA,TRBV29-1,NA,TRBJ2-1,TGCAGCGTTGAATACAGTACCGATGAGCAGTTCTTC,CSVEYSTDEQFF
NA,TRBV29-1,NA,TRBJ2-5,TGCAGCGTTGAAGACTGGCAGGTGAAGACCCAGTACTTC,CSVEDWQVKTQYF
TRBD1,TRBV27,NA,TRBJ2-6,TGTGCCAGCAGGACAACAGGGGTCCGACTCTCTGGGGCCAACGTCCTGACTTTC,CASRTTGVRLSGANVLTF
NA,TRBV5-1,NA,TRBJ2-5,TGCGCCAGCAGCCCCGGAGGAGTGCGTGAGACCCAGTACTTC,CASSPGGVRETQYF
NA,TRBV5-5,NA,TRBJ2-7,TGTGCCAGCAGCTTGTATCGGGGAGGCGGCGAGCAGTACTTC,CASSLYRGGGEQYF
TRBD1,TRBV11-1,NA,TRBJ2-1,TGTGCCAGCCGCCCCTCGGACAGGGGATCAAATGAGCAGTTCTTC,CASRPSDRGSNEQFF
TRBD1,TRBV3-1/TRBV3-2,NA,TRBJ2-7,TGTGCCAGCACCGGGACAGGGACTTACGAGCAGTACTTC,CASTGTGTYEQYF
NA,TRBV27,NA,TRBJ2-7,TGTGCCAGCAGTTTATCCCCGGCTAACGAGCAGTACTTC,CASSLSPANEQYF
NA,TRBV11-1,NA,TRBJ2-1,TGTGCCAGCAGCTTAGCAGGCTCTATGCCGTTCTTC,CASSLAGSMPFF
NA,TRBV4-1,NA,TRBJ2-5,TGCGCCAGCAGCCAAATGACAGGATTCGCGGAGACCCAGTACTTC,CASSQMTGFAETQYF